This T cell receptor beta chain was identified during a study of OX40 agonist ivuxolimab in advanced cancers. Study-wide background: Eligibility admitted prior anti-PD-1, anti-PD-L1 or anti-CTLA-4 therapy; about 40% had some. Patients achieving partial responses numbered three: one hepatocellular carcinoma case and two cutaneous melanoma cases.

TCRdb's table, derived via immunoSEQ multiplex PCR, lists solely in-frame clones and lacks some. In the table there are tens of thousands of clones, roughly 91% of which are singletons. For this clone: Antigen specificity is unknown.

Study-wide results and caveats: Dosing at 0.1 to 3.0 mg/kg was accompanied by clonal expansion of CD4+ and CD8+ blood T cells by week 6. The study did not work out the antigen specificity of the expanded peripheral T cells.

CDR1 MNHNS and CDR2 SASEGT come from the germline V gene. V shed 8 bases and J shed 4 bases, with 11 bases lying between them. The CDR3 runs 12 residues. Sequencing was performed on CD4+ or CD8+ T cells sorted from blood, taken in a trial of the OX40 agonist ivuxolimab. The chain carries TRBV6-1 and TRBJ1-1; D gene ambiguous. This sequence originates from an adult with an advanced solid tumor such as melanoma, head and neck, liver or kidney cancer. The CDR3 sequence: CASGVGGTEAFF. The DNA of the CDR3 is TGTGCCAGCGGGGTAGGAGGCACTGAAGCTTTCTTT.